A single T cell receptor beta chain is shown here with its context. The data originate from a study of blood T cell repertoires in COVID-19. Germline V gives CDR1 SGHTA, CDR2 FQGNSA. This CDR3 spans 15 amino acids. The V and J ends lost 4 bases and 6 bases, in that order; junction bases with no gene match: 9. Libraries were prepared by immunoSEQ multiplex PCR; TCRdb keeps only in-frame clonotypes and omits some of them. The data hold 100,000 to 150,000 clones, with about 88% observed a single time. The sequenced sample was peripheral blood. The receptor's source is a human donor in a cohort sampled during active COVID-19. The chain has TRBV7-2 and TRBJ2-7; 10 bases fit TRBD2. CDR3 in DNA: TGTGCCAGCAGCTCGAGCGGGAGGGCCTCGGGCGAGCAGTACTTC. Protein product: CASSSSGRASGEQYF.